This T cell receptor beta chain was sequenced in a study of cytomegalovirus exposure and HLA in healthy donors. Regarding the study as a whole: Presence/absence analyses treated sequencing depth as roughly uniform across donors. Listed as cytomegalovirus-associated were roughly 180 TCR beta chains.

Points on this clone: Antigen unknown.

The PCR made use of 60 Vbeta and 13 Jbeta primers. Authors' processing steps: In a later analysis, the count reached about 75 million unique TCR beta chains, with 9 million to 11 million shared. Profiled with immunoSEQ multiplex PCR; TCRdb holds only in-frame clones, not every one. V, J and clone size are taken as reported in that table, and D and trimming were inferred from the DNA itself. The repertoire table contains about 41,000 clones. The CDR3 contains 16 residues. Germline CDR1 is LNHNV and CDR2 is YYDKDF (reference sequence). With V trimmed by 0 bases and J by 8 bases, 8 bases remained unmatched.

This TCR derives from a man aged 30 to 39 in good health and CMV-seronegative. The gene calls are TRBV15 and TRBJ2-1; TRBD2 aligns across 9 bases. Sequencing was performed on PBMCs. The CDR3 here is CATSREVAGARYEQFF. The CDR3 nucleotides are TGTGCCACCAGCAGAGAGGTAGCGGGAGCACGTTATGAGCAGTTCTTC.